These 5 T cell receptor beta chains share one sample of origin, sequenced in a study of neoadjuvant anti-PD-1 for oral cavity cancer. The method was immunoSEQ multiplex PCR; TCRdb's version includes in-frame clones alone and lacks a portion of them. The sample includes roughly 12,000 clones, about 60% of them seen just once. Source: tumor tissue, taken before nivolumab (anti-PD-1) treatment. The receptors shown here come from a person aged 35 to 85 with oral cavity squamous cell carcinoma.

The chain recombines TRBV6-8 with TRBJ2-7, with D unresolved. Germline V CDR1 and CDR2: MNHGY, SAAAGT. V was cut by 3 bases and J by 3 bases, with 15 bases left in between. The CDR3 spans 15 residues. Here the CDR3 DNA reads TGTGCCAGCAGTTATTGGTCGACCTTTCTCTACGAGCAGTACTTC. Translation gives CASSYWSTFLYEQYF.

The chain recombines TRBV7-2 with TRBJ2-3; 13 bases fit TRBD2. This CDR3 is 16 amino acids long. CDR1 is SGHTA and CDR2 is FQGNSA in the germline V gene. V dropped 4 bases and J dropped 1; count of bases not matched to a gene: 2. CDR3: CASSWTSGGRTDTQYF. The CDR3 DNA follows: TGTGCCAGCAGCTGGACTAGCGGGGGCCGCACAGATACGCAGTATTTT.

The chain joins TRBV7-9 to TRBJ2-5; the D is unclear. CDR1 and CDR2 from the germline V gene are SEHNR and FQNEAQ (reference sequence). The V and J ends lost 5 bases and 4 bases respectively, with 5 bases between them. The CDR3 totals 11 residues. The DNA of the CDR3 is TGTGCCAGCAGCCAAGGAGAGACCCAGTACTTC. Translated: CASSQGETQYF.

The chain has TRBV7-8 and TRBJ1-2; TRBD1 agrees at 9 bases. Germline CDR1 SGHVS, CDR2 FQNEAQ. CDR3 length: 16 residues. The V gene end was trimmed by 5 bases and the J gene end by 5 bases; junction bases not matched to a gene: 12. The CDR3 protein is CASSQTDRGSTYGYTF. In DNA form, the CDR3 reads TGTGCCAGCAGCCAGACGGACAGGGGATCTACTTATGGCTACACCTTC.

The rearrangement uses TRBV14 and TRBJ2-2, with D uncertain. Germline CDR1 is SGHDN and CDR2 is FVKESK. Trimming removed 4 bases at V and 6 bases at J, with 9 bases between. This CDR3 spans 13 amino acids. The DNA for the CDR3 is TGTGCCAGCAGCCTAATCCTCGCCGGGGAGCTGTTTTTT. Encoded protein: CASSLILAGELFF.